Each of the 29 T cell receptor beta chains below was sequenced from the same sample in a study of CD8 T cells in ankylosing spondylitis. TCRdb fed the 5' RACE reads into MiXCR, producing one record per CDR3 protein. The sample consists of approximately 290,000 distinct CDR3 sequences, around 21% of them appearing once. The material sequenced was blood, either unsorted or a sorted T cell fraction (not recorded which). The receptors were gathered from a female donor with ankylosing spondylitis or in good health (not recorded which).

Only one count was recorded for this clonotype. The V call is TRBV13, the J call TRBJ2-5; TRBD2 agrees at 13 bases. Germline CDR1 reads PRHDT; CDR2 reads FYEKMQ (reference sequence). With V trimmed by 0 bases and J by 3 bases, 1 base remained unmatched. The CDR3 has 16 residues. The CDR3 loop reads CASSLGGTSGKETQYF. The CDR3 DNA follows: TGTGCCAGCAGCTTAGGAGGGACTAGCGGGAAAGAGACCCAGTACTTC.

This clonotype was seen only a few times. V and J are TRBV11-3 and TRBJ2-1; D call uncertain. With 4 bases removed from V and 0 bases from J, the gap between germline ends came to 22 bases. This CDR3 region has 19 residues. From germline, CDR1 is SGHNT and CDR2 YENEEA. The CDR3 loop is CASSSSSVTHSSSYNEQFF. The CDR3 DNA follows: TGTGCCAGCAGCTCTTCTTCCGTTACCCACAGCAGCTCCTACAATGAGCAGTTCTTC.

This clonotype was recorded a few times. The V call is TRBV2, the J call TRBJ1-6; tentative D call: TRBD1 (5 bases). Germline V gene sequence: CDR1 SNHLY, CDR2 FYNNEI. The CDR3 is made up of 16 amino acids. Trimming shortened V by 4 bases and J by 3 bases, and 13 bases separated the two germline ends. CDR3 DNA: TGTGCCAGCAGTGTTGGAGGGGCCTTCTATAATTCACCCCTCCACTTT. It is translated as CASSVGGAFYNSPLHF.

The chain carries TRBV7-6 and TRBJ2-1, with D uncertain. Per germline, CDR1 SGHVS and CDR2 FNYEAQ. This CDR3 spans 15 amino acids. V lost 2 bases to trimming and J lost 2 bases, with 10 bases between them. The CDR3, as DNA: TGTGCCAGCAGCTTATTCCATAGCCCCTACAATGAGCAGTTCTTC. Translation: CASSLFHSPYNEQFF.

This rearrangement joins TRBV6-2 or TRBV6-3 to TRBJ2-1; 7 bases map to TRBD1. Trimming took 1 base from V and 4 from J; bases not matched to a gene: 7. This CDR3 spans 16 amino acids. Germline CDR1 is MNHEY and CDR2 is SVGEGT. CDR3 sequence reads: CASSYWTGSLYNEQFF. In DNA form, the CDR3 reads TGTGCCAGCAGTTACTGGACAGGTTCCCTATACAATGAGCAGTTCTTC.

Note on this clonotype: At one of its ends the junction is not consistent with the germline gene, which may arise from a read error. The gene calls are TRBV20-1 and TRBJ1-4; D is undetermined. Per germline, CDR1 DFQATT and CDR2 SNEGSKA (reference sequence). CDR3 length: 15 residues. This chain's CDR3 is CSASVGVLTNENLFF. CDR3 sequence (DNA): TGCAGTGCTAGCGTCGGGGTTTTGACTAATGAAAACCTGTTTTTT.

This clonotype was seen at least ten times. DNA for the CDR3: TGTGCCAGCAGCCCAGGGTTCGACGAGCAGTACTTC. The encoded protein is CASSPGFDEQYF. This chain links TRBV12-3 or TRBV12-4 with TRBJ2-7; D might be TRBD1 (5 bases). The V and J ends lost 6 bases and 5 bases respectively, with 11 bases between them. The length of the CDR3 is 12 residues.

At least ten counts were recorded for this clonotype. The rearrangement joins TRBV5-6 to TRBJ2-2; D unresolved. The germline V gene encodes CDR1 SGHDT and CDR2 YYEEEE. The V end lost 1 base, the J end lost 4 bases, and 8 bases lay between the germline ends. The CDR3 consists of 14 residues. CDR3 amino acids: CASSLSGGTGELFF. DNA for the CDR3: TGTGCCAGCAGCTTGTCAGGTGGCACCGGGGAGCTGTTTTTT.

This clonotype was seen a few times. This chain connects TRBV20-1 to TRBJ2-1, with TRBD2 as a possible D gene (6 bases). Germline CDR1 is DFQATT and CDR2 is SNEGSKA (reference sequence). Trimming pared 4 bases from V and 4 bases from J, leaving 11 bases between. This CDR3 region has 13 residues. Written as DNA, the CDR3 is TGCAGTGCTACCACGGGACTGTACAATGAGCAGTTCTTC. It yields the protein CSATTGLYNEQFF.

This sequence joins TRBV25-1 and TRBJ2-2, with 7 nucleotides matching TRBD1. The germline gives CDR1 MGHDK, CDR2 SYGVNS. With 8 bases clipped from V and 2 bases from J, the junction kept 2 bases outside the gene matches. This CDR3 comprises 13 residues. This chain's CDR3 is CASGTENTGELFF. In nucleotides, the CDR3 is TGTGCCAGCGGGACAGAAAACACCGGGGAGCTGTTTTTT.

The genes are TRBV7-2 and TRBJ2-5; D is possibly TRBD1 (5 bases). The CDR3 contains 12 residues. The germline V gene has CDR1 SGHTA and CDR2 FQGNSA. The ends were cut back, 8 bases at V and 5 bases at J, with 12 bases in the middle. CDR3 DNA sequence: TGTGCCAGCGGCAGGGATTCGGAGACCCAGTACTTC. This encodes CASGRDSETQYF.

In its sample, this clonotype was seen a few times. The chain has TRBV10-2 and TRBJ1-5, with no clear D. From germline, CDR1 is WSHSY and CDR2 SAAADI. The CDR3 runs to 14 residues. The V end was cut by 6 bases, the J end by 1 base, with 10 bases between. Here the CDR3 DNA reads TGCGCCAGCAGCGACCGTGCAAGCAATCAGCCCCAGCATTTT. Protein product: CASSDRASNQPQHF.

This clonotype was observed a few times. This chain links TRBV18 with TRBJ1-1, with a possible D match to TRBD1 (5 bases). The germline V gene has CDR1 KGHSH and CDR2 LQKENI. V was trimmed by 4 bases and J by 4 bases, leaving 16 bases between them. This CDR3 has 15 amino acids. In nucleotides, the CDR3 is TGTGCCAGCTCACGGGCGGGGGAAGCTGGCACTGAAGCTTTCTTT. Translated, it gives CASSRAGEAGTEAFF.

Only one count was recorded for this clonotype. This chain joins TRBV9 and TRBJ1-5; 8 bases match TRBD1. V shed 2 bases, J shed 4 bases, and the junction held 5 bases outside the gene matches. The CDR3 is 15 residues long. The germline gives CDR1 SGDLS, CDR2 YYNGEE. The CDR3 region is CASSVGQGWNQPQHF. CDR3 DNA sequence: TGTGCCAGCAGCGTCGGACAGGGATGGAATCAGCCCCAGCATTTT.

The gene calls are TRBV7-8 and TRBJ2-1; D is perhaps TRBD2 (6 bases). This CDR3 region has 17 residues. V dropped 0 bases and J dropped 4 bases, with 16 bases sitting between them. Germline assignment: CDR1 SGHVS and CDR2 FQNEAQ. The CDR3 DNA follows: TGTGCCAGCAGCTTAGCGCCCCTAGCGAGACCATACAATGAGCAGTTCTTC. Translated: CASSLAPLARPYNEQFF.

This chain uses TRBV20-1 with TRBJ2-3, with D unresolved. Germline CDR1 DFQATT, CDR2 SNEGSKA (reference sequence). The CDR3 contains 14 residues. Deletions cut 8 bases from V and 1 base from J, with 16 bases between. CDR3 DNA sequence: TGCAGTCTAAATCGGGCATCTGGCACAGATACGCAGTATTTT. Residues: CSLNRASGTDTQYF.

This clonotype was seen a handful of times. The J gene is TRBJ2-3, the V gene TRBV6-1, with 7 bases that match TRBD2. Trimming removed 8 bases from V and 2 bases from J; junction bases left unmatched: 4. Germline CDR1 is MNHNS and CDR2 is SASEGT. CDR3 size: 13 residues. The CDR3 DNA is TGTGCCAGCGGGCGGGGGATCACAGATACGCAGTATTTT. This sequence encodes CASGRGITDTQYF.

The chain combines TRBV5-1 with TRBJ1-1; D is possibly TRBD1 (6 bases). Germline V gene sequence: CDR1 SGHRS, CDR2 YFSETQ. The CDR3 totals 14 residues. V was shortened by 4 bases and J by 1 base, with 11 bases between the two germline ends. The CDR3 nucleotides read TGCGCCAGCAGCCCTACAGGGCAGAACACTGAAGCTTTCTTT. Amino acids: CASSPTGQNTEAFF.

As concerns this clonotype: Relative to the germline gene, one junction end is altered; a read error may explain this. CDR3 sequence: CASSIGGYYEQYF. The CDR3 DNA follows: TGCGCCAGTAGTATCGGGGGTTACTACGAGCAGTACTTC. The chain uses TRBV19 and TRBJ2-7, with D maybe TRBD2 (6 bases). This CDR3 has 13 amino acids. The V gene's germline CDR1 is LNHDA and CDR2 SQIVND (reference sequence). Based on the CDR3 plus reference TRBV19 and TRBJ2-7, the full variable domain is DGGITQSPKYLFRKEGQNVTLSCEQNLNHDAMYWYRQDPGQGLRLIYYSQIVNDFQKGDIAEGYSVSREKKESFPLTVTSAQKNPTAFYLCASSIGGYYEQYFGPGTRLTVT.

The rearrangement links TRBV6-1 to TRBJ2-3, with 13 bases aligning to TRBD2. The CDR3 covers 15 residues. The germline V gene has CDR1 MNHNS and CDR2 SASEGT. V lost 6 bases and J lost 3; bases outside the gene matches: 3. The CDR3 spells CASRGLAGRTDTQYF. In DNA, the CDR3 is TGTGCCAGCAGGGGACTAGCGGGACGTACAGATACGCAGTATTTT.

This clonotype was counted at least ten times. This chain uses TRBV29-1 with TRBJ2-3, with D perhaps matching TRBD1 (5 bases). Germline V gene data show CDR1 as SQVTM and CDR2 as ANQGSEA. The CDR3 is 12 amino acids. The ends were cut back, 5 bases at V and 2 bases at J, with 8 bases in the middle. The CDR3 bases are TGCAGCGTTCAGGGATCCACAGATACGCAGTATTTT. Amino acid sequence: CSVQGSTDTQYF.

The chain has TRBV21-1 and TRBJ2-1; TRBD1, the table's D call, lacks a check against the DNA. TRBV21-1 is a pseudogene segment. The CDR3 runs to 9 residues. Here the CDR3 DNA reads TGTGCCAGGGGGGATGAGCAGTTCTTC. Translated, it gives CARGDEQFF.

The gene calls are TRBV10-1 and TRBJ1-4, with D perhaps matching TRBD1 (5 bases). CDR1 is WNHNN, CDR2 SYGVQD, per germline (reference sequence). The CDR3 spans 17 residues. The V and J ends lost 7 bases and 10 bases respectively, with 28 bases between them. The CDR3 reads CASIPRGERRVVGKLFF. In nucleotides, the CDR3 is TGCGCCAGCATCCCACGAGGGGAAAGGAGGGTTGTAGGAAAACTGTTTTTT.

This rearrangement joins TRBV2 to TRBJ1-2; D gene ambiguous. The CDR3 length is 12 residues. Per the germline V gene, CDR1 is SNHLY and CDR2 is FYNNEI. Trimming took 6 bases from V and 7 from J, leaving 12 bases between them. The CDR3 region is CASSERTFGYTF. For the CDR3, the DNA is TGTGCCAGCAGCGAAAGGACGTTTGGCTACACCTTC.

V usage is TRBV25-1 and J usage is TRBJ2-7; tentative D call: TRBD1 (6 bases). The CDR3 sequence is 18 residues long. With 1 base removed from V and 2 bases from J, the gap between germline ends came to 21 bases. Germline CDR1 MGHDK, CDR2 SYGVNS. DNA for the CDR3: TGTGCCAGCAGTGAATTATTCCCTTCGGGACCAGGGGCCTACGAGCAGTACTTC. This encodes CASSELFPSGPGAYEQYF.

This clonotype was recorded many times. V gene TRBV29-1 combines with J gene TRBJ2-5, with 9 positions matching TRBD2. Germline CDR1 and CDR2: SQVTM and ANQGSEA. Germline trimming cut 5 bases from V and 2 bases from J; bases unmatched to any gene: 6. The CDR3 spans 14 residues. The DNA for the CDR3 is TGCAGCGTTCAGGGACTAGCAGCTCAAGAGACCCAGTACTTC. Residues: CSVQGLAAQETQYF.

The chain links TRBV20-1 to TRBJ2-5; 8 bases line up with TRBD2. Trimming removed 6 bases from V and 5 bases from J; junction bases left unmatched: 11. The CDR3 is made up of 14 amino acids. Germline V gives CDR1 DFQATT, CDR2 SNEGSKA (reference sequence). CDR3 residues: CSAPLSGRSETQYF. The CDR3, as DNA: TGCAGTGCCCCGCTGAGCGGGAGAAGCGAGACCCAGTACTTC.

This clonotype has just a few counts. This chain links TRBV6-5 with TRBJ1-2; perhaps TRBD1 as D (6 bases). The V gene lost 2 bases and the J gene lost 5 bases, with 15 bases spanning the gap. Germline V gene sequence: CDR1 MNHEY, CDR2 SVGAGI. The CDR3 runs 15 residues. The DNA for the CDR3 is TGTGCCAGCAGTTACGATAAGGGGGGCACTTATGGCTACACCTTC. Its translation is CASSYDKGGTYGYTF.

This clonotype came up a few times. One end of the junction is discordant with germline, which a read error may explain. V usage is TRBV7-7 and J usage is TRBJ2-7; 10 nucleotides line up with TRBD2. CDR1 is SSHAT and CDR2 is FNYEAQ in the germline V gene (reference sequence). The CDR3 covers 16 residues. The DNA for the CDR3 is TGTGCTAGCAGCATCTCTCCGGGACTAGCGTACTACGAGCAGTACTTC. Its protein product is CASSISPGLAYYEQYF.